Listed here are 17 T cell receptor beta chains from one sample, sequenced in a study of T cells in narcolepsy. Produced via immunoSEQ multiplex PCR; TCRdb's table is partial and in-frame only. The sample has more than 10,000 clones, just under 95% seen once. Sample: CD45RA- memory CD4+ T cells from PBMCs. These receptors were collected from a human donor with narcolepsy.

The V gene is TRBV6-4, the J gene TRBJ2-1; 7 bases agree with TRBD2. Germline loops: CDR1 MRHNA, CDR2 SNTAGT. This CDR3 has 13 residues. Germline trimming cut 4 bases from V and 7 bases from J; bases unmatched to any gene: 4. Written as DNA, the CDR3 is TGTGCCAGCAGTGTTGGGCGGGGGAATGAGCAGTTCTTC. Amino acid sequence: CASSVGRGNEQFF.

CDR3 sequence: CASSPSTDTQYF. CDR3 coding DNA: TGTGCCAGTAGCCCTAGCACAGATACGCAGTATTTT. The V gene is TRBV19, the J gene TRBJ2-3; the D is unclear. CDR1 is LNHDA, CDR2 SQIVND, per germline (reference sequence). The CDR3 has 12 residues. Trimming shortened V by 6 bases and J by 0 bases, and 4 bases separated the two germline ends.

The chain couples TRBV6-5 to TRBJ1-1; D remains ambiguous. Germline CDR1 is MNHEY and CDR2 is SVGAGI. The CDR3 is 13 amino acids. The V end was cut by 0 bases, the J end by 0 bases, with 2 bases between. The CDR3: CASSYSMNTEAFF. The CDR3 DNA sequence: TGTGCCAGCAGTTACTCGATGAACACTGAAGCTTTCTTT.

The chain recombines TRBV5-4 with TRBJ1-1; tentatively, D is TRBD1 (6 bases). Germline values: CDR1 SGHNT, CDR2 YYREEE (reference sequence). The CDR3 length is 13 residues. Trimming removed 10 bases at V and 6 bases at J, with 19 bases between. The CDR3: CAGHRERSSEAFF. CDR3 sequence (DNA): TGTGCCGGACACAGGGAGCGTAGCTCTGAAGCTTTCTTT.

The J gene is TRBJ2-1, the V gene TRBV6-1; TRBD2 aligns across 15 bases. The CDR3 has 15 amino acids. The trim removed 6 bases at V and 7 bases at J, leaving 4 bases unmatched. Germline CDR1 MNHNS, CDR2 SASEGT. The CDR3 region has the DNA TGTGCCAGCAGGGGGGGGACTAGCGGGAGGAATGAGCAGTTCTTC. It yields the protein CASRGGTSGRNEQFF.

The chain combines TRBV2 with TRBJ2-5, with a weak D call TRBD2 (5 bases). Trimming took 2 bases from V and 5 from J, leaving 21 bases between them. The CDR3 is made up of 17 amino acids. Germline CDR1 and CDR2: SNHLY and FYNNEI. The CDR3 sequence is CASSERVGRSRGETQYF. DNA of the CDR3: TGTGCCAGCAGTGAACGGGTTGGCAGGTCACGAGGGGAGACCCAGTACTTC.

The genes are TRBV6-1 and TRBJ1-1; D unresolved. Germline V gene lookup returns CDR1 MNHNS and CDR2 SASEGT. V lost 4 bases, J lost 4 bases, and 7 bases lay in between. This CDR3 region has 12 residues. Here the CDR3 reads CASSVGGTEAFF. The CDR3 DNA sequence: TGTGCCAGCAGTGTGGGAGGCACTGAAGCTTTCTTT.

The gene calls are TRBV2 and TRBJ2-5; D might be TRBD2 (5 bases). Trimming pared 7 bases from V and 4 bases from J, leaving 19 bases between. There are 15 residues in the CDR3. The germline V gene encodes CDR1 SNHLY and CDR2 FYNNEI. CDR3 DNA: TGTGCCAGCAATTCCGACCGGGGAGCGAGAGAGACCCAGTACTTC. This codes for CASNSDRGARETQYF.

The CDR3 loop reads CASSQGRVEKLFF. CDR3 DNA sequence: TGTGCCAGCAGCCAAGGACGGGTGGAAAAACTGTTTTTT. This chain connects TRBV16 to TRBJ1-4, with unresolved D. Per germline, CDR1 KGHSY and CDR2 FQNENV. The CDR3 loop spans 13 amino acids. Trimming left V 2 bases short and J 8 bases short, with 9 bases between.

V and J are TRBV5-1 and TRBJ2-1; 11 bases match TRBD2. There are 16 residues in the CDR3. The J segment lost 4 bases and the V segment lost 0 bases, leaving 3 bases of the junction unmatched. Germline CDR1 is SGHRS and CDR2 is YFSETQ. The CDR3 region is CASSLASGGQYNEQFF. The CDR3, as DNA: TGCGCCAGCAGCTTGGCTAGCGGGGGGCAATACAATGAGCAGTTCTTC.

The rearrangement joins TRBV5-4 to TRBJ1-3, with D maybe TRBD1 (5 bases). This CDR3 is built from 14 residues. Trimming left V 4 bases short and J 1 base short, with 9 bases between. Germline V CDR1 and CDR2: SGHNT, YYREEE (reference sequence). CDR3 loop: CASSPGRSGNTIYF. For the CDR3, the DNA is TGTGCCAGCAGCCCAGGGAGGTCTGGAAACACCATATATTTT.

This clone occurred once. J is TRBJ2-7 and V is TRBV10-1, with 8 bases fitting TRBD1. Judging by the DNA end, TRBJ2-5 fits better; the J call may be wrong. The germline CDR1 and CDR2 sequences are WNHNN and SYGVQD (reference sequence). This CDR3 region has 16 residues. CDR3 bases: TGCGCCAGCAGTGAGCCCGGACAGGGACGGGGCGAGACCCAGTACTTC. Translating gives CASSEPGQGRGETQYF.

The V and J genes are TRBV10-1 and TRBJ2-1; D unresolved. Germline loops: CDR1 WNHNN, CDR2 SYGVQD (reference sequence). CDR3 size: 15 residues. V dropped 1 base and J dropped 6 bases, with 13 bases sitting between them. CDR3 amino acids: CASSELSWPPNEQFF. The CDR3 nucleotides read TGCGCCAGCAGTGAGTTGAGTTGGCCACCCAATGAGCAGTTCTTC.

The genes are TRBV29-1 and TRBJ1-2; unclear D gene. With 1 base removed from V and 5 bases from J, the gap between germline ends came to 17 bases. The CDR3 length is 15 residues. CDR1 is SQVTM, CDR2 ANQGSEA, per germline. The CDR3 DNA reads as TGCAGCGTTGAAGTCCTGGTGTCCGCACGTTATGGCTACACCTTC. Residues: CSVEVLVSARYGYTF. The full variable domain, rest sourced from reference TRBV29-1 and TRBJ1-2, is SAVISQKPSRDICQRGTSLTIQCQVDSQVTMMFWYRQQPGQSLTLIATANQGSEATYESGFVIDKFPISRPNLTFSTLTVSNMSPEDSSIYLCSVEVLVSARYGYTFGSGTRLTVV.

DNA for the CDR3: TGCGCCAGCAGCCAAGATAAAGGGTCCTACGAGCAGTACTTC. Translated, it gives CASSQDKGSYEQYF. The V gene is TRBV4-1, the J gene TRBJ2-7, with D unclear. The CDR3 sequence is 14 residues long. V gave up 0 bases and J gave up 1 base, with 7 bases separating them. In germline, CDR1 is MGHRA, CDR2 YSYEKL.

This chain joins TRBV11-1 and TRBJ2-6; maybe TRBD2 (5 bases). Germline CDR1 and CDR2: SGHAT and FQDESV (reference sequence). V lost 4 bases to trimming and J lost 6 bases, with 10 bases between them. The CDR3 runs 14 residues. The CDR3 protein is CASSYTREANVLTF. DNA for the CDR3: TGTGCCAGCAGCTATACACGGGAGGCCAACGTCCTGACTTTC. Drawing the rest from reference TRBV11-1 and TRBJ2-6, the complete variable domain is EAEVAQSPRYKITEKSQAVAFWCDPISGHATLYWYRQILGQGPELLVQFQDESVVDDSQLPKDRFSAERLKGVDSTLKIQPAELGDSAMYLCASSYTREANVLTFGAGSRLTVL.

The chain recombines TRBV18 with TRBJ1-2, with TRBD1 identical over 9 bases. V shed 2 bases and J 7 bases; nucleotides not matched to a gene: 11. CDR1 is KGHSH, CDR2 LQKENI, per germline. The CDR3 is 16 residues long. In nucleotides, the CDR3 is TGTGCCAGCTCACCATCGGGTATCGGGACAGGGTCTGGCTACACCTTC. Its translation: CASSPSGIGTGSGYTF.